The TCR beta chain under discussion was sequenced for a study of molecular identifiers for immune sequencing clone quantification. Study findings and constraints: One cell's worth of spiked Jurkat TCR RNA was reportedly detectable among roughly 1 million naive cells. Barcode sharing among identical TCR molecules could make large clones appear smaller.

Libraries from naive CD8 cells were generated from 20,000 to 1,000,000 sorted cells (with 10%, 30% or 50% RNA). Each CDR3 protein gets one entry after TCRdb re-called the PCR reads with MiXCR. The sample has about 330,000 distinct CDR3 sequences, 24% seen once. Concerning this clonotype: Its antigen is as yet unknown. This sequence may be a read error, since a much larger clone differs from it by one base. It is likely a read error, because the conserved phenylalanine at the end of the CDR3 is missing.

The sequenced material came from naive CD8+ T cells from blood, with Jurkat cell RNA spiked in. Subset given: FACS-sorted CD8+CD4-CCR7+CD45RA+ naive T cells. The sequence was obtained from a human donor in good health. Some libraries in this study had Jurkat cell RNA spiked in.

The CDR3, as DNA: TGCAGTGCTAGGGGACAGGGGAGGGCTGAAGCTTTCATT. Translated: CSARGQGRAEAFI. The V call is TRBV20-1, the J call TRBJ1-1, with 10 nucleotides matching TRBD1. Germline V CDR1 and CDR2: DFQATT, SNEGSKA (reference sequence). The ends lost 3 bases at V and 6 bases at J; junction bases unmatched: 4. The CDR3 runs to 13 residues.